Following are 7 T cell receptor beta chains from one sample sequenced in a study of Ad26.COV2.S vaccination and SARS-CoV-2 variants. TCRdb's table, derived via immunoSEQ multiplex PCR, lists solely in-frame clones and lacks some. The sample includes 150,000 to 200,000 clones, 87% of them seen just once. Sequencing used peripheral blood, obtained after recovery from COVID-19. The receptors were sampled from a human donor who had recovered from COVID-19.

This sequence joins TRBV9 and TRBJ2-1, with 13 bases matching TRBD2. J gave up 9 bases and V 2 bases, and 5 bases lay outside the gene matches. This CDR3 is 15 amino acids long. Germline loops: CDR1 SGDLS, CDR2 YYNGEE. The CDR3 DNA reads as TGTGCCAGCAGCGTCGGACTAGCGGGAGACATTGAGCAGTTCTTC. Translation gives CASSVGLAGDIEQFF.

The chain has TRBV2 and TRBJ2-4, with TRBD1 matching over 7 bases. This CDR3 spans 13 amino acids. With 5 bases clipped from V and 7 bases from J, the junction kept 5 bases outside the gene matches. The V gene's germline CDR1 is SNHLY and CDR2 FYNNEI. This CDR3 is CASSLTGSNIQYF. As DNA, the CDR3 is TGTGCCAGCAGTTTGACAGGGAGTAACATTCAGTACTTC.

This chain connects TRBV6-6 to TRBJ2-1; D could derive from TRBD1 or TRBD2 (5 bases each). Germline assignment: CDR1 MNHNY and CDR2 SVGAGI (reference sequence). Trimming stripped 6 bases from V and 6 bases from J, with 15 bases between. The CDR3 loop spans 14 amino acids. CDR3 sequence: CASSPFGGPNEQFF. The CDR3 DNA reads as TGTGCCAGCAGCCCCTTTGGGGGTCCCAATGAGCAGTTCTTC.

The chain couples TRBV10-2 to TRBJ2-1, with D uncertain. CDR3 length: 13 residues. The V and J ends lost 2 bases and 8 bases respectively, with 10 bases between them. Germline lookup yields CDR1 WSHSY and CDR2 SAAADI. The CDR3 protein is CASSELGFDEQFF. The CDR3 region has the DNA TGCGCCAGCAGTGAGCTGGGGTTCGATGAGCAGTTCTTC.

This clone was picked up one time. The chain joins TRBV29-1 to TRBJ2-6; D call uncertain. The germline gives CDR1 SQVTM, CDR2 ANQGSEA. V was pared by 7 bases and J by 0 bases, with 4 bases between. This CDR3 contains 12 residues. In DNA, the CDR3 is TGCAGCGCTTACTCTGGGGCCAACGTCCTGACTTTC. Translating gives CSAYSGANVLTF.

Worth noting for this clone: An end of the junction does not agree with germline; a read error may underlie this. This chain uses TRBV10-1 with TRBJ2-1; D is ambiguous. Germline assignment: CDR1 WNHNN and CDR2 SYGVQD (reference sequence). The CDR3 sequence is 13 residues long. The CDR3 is CASSPKSFRYAVF. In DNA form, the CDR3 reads TGCGCCAGCAGTCCAAAGTCCTTCAGGTATGCGGTCTTC.

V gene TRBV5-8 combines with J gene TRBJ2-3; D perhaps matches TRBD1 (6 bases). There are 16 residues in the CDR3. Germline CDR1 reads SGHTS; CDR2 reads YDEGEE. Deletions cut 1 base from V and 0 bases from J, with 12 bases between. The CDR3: CASSLPHRVSTDTQYF. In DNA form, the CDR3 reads TGTGCCAGCAGCTTGCCACACAGGGTTAGCACAGATACGCAGTATTTT.